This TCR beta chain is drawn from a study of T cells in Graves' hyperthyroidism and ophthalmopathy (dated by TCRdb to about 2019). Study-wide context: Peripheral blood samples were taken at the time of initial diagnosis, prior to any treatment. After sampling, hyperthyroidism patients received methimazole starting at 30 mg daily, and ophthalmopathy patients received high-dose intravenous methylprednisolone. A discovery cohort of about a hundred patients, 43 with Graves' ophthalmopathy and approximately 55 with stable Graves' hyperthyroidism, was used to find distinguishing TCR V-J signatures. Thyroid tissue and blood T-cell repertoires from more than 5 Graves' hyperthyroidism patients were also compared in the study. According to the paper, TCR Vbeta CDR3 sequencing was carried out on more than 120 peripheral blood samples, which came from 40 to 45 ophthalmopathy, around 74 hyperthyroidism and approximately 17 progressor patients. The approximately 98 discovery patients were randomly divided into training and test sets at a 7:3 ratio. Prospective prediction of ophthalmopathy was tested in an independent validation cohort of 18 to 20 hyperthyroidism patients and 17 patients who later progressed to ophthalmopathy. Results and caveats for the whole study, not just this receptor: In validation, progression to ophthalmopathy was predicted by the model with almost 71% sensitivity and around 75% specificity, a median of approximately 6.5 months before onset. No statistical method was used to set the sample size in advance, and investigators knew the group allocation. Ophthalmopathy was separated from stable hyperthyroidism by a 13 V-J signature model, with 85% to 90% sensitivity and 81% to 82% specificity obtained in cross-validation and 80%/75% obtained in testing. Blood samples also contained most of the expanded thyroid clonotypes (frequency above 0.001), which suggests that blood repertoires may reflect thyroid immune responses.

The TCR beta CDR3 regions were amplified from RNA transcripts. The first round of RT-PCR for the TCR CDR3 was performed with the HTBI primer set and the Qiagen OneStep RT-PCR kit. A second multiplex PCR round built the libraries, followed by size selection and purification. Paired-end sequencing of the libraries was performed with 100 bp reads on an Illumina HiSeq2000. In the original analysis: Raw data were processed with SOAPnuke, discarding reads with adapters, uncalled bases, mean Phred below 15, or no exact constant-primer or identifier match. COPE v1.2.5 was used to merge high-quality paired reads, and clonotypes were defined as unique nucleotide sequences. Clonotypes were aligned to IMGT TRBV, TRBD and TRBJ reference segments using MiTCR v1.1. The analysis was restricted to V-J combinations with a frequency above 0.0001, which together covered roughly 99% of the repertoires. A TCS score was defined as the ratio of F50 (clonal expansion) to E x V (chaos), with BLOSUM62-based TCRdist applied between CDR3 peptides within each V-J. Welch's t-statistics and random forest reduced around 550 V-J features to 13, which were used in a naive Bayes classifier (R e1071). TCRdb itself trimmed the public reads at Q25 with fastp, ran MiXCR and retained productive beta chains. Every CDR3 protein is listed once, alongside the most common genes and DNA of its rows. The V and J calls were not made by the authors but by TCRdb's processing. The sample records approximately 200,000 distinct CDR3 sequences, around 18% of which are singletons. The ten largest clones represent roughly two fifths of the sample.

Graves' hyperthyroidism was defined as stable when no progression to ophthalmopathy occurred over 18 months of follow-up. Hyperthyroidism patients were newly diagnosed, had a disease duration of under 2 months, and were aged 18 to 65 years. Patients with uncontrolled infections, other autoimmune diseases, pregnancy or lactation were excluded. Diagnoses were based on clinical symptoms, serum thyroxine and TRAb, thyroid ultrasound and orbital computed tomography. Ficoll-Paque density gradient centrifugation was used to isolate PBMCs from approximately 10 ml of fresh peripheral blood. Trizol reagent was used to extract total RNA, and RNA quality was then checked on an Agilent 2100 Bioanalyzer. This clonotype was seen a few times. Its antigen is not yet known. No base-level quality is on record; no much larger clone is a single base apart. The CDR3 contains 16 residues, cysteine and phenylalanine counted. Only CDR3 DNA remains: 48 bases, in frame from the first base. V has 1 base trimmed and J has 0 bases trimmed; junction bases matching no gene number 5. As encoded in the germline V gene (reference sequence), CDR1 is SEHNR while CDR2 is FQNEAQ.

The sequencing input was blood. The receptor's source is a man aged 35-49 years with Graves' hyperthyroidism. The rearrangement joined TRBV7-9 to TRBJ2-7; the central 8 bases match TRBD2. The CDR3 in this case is CASSLVLSGGSYEQYF. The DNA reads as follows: TGTGCCAGCAGCTTAGTACTCAGCGGGGGCTCCTACGAGCAGTACTTC.